The 3 T cell receptor beta chains listed next were all sequenced from one sample in a study of identical twins. TCRdb reprocessed the 5' RACE reads via MiXCR and lists one record per CDR3 protein. The data show just over 450,000 distinct CDR3 sequences, 11% to 15% seen once. These same data were also listed under a study on yellow fever vaccine responses in identical twins.

Sequencing input: CD4+ T cells sorted from blood. Source of these receptors: a woman between 18 and 30 years old in good health.

This clonotype showed up just a few times. The gene calls are TRBV15 and TRBJ2-1, with D tentatively TRBD1 (6 bases). Between the trimmed V and J ends, which lost 4 bases and 6 bases, there was a span of 16 bases. CDR3 length: 15 amino acids. Per the germline V gene, CDR1 is LNHNV and CDR2 is YYDKDF (reference sequence). The CDR3 loop reads CATSIQGRVSNEQFF. The CDR3 DNA follows: TGTGCCACCAGCATCCAGGGGCGAGTAAGCAATGAGCAGTTCTTC.

V is TRBV6-1 and J is TRBJ2-7; D tentatively reads TRBD1 or TRBD2 (6 bases each). V was cut by 0 bases and J by 3 bases, with 12 bases left in between. The CDR3 contains 15 residues. The germline gives CDR1 MNHNS, CDR2 SASEGT. CDR3 sequence: CASSEAPGANYEQYF. In nucleotides, the CDR3 is TGTGCCAGCAGTGAAGCCCCGGGGGCAAACTACGAGCAGTACTTC.

Ten or more counts support this clonotype. CDR3 loop: CASSLGGGTYEQYF. The CDR3 DNA follows: TGTGCCAGCAGCTTGGGTGGAGGAACCTACGAGCAGTACTTC. The chain links TRBV7-2 to TRBJ2-7, with a possible D match to TRBD2 (5 bases). CDR1 is SGHTA and CDR2 is FQGNSA in the germline V gene. The CDR3 consists of 14 residues. The V end was cut by 3 bases, the J end by 2 bases, with 11 bases between.